Following are 3 T cell receptor beta chains from one sample sequenced in a study of spatial heterogeneity in lung cancer (dated by TCRdb to between 2018 and 2020). Overall study outcomes, separate from this receptor: The number of expanded intratumoral alpha and beta TCRs correlated with the tumor nonsynonymous mutation count.

Their cognate antigens are unknown. The time point label for this specimen denotes: sample taken at primary tumor resection. Library prep was done by 5' RACE. Data came from a NextSeq 500. TCRdb applied fastp at Q25 and MiXCR to the public reads, then kept only in-frame beta chains. Each entry merges the rows of one CDR3 protein and shows their most common DNA and genes. For this sample there are 4,000 to 6,000 distinct CDR3 sequences; about an eighth appear just once. Of the sample, over 9% is held by the ten largest clones. The sequencing used lung tumor tissue, collected at surgery. These receptor sequences come from a female donor with early-stage non-small cell lung cancer.

The sample holds a few counts of this clonotype. J is TRBJ2-5 and V is TRBV12-3 or TRBV12-4, with 12 nucleotides matching TRBD2. The V and J ends lost 6 bases and 1 base, in that order; junction bases with no gene match: 12. CDR3 length equals 18 residues. CDR3: CASSPPRTSGESQETQYF. CDR3 DNA sequence: TGTGCCAGCAGCCCACCCCGGACTAGCGGGGAGAGCCAAGAGACCCAGTACTTC.

Relative to its sample, this clonotype is medium-sized. The chain is built from TRBV3-1 and TRBJ2-1; 8 nucleotides agree with TRBD2. Losses at the gene ends were 4 bases for V and 8 bases for J; bases not matched to a gene: 10. Germline-derived CDR1 and CDR2 are LGHDT and YNNKEL (reference sequence). This CDR3 has 15 residues. CDR3 region: CASSPPPGGAHEQFF. For the CDR3, the DNA is TGTGCCAGCAGCCCCCCACCCGGGGGGGCCCATGAGCAGTTCTTC.

This clonotype is categorized as medium-sized (0.01 to 0.1%). This chain uses TRBV10-3 with TRBJ1-2; 7 bases match TRBD1. CDR3 length equals 12 residues. V lost 6 bases, J lost 4 bases, and 2 bases stayed unmatched. The germline gives CDR1 ENHRY, CDR2 SYGVKD. CDR3 sequence (DNA): TGTGCCATCAGGGCAGGGGGCTATGGCTACACCTTC. Protein product: CAIRAGGYGYTF.